This TCR beta chain was observed in a study of blood T cell repertoires in COVID-19. V lost 1 base and J 4 bases, leaving 10 bases between the germline ends. The length of the CDR3 is 14 residues. Germline-derived CDR1 and CDR2 are LNHNV and YYDKDF (reference sequence). Only in-frame clones appear in the TCRdb table, and some are missing; sequencing was by immunoSEQ multiplex PCR. Among approximately 230,000 clones listed, about 90% were seen once. This clone was recorded a few times. The chain carries TRBV15 and TRBJ1-2, with D tentatively TRBD1 (5 bases). The TCR comes from a woman aged 25 to 45 with acute COVID-19. The source material was PBMCs or T cells enriched from blood (not recorded which). CDR3 DNA sequence: TGTGCCACCAGCAGAGGTCGGGGGACCTATGGCTACACCTTC. Amino acids: CATSRGRGTYGYTF.